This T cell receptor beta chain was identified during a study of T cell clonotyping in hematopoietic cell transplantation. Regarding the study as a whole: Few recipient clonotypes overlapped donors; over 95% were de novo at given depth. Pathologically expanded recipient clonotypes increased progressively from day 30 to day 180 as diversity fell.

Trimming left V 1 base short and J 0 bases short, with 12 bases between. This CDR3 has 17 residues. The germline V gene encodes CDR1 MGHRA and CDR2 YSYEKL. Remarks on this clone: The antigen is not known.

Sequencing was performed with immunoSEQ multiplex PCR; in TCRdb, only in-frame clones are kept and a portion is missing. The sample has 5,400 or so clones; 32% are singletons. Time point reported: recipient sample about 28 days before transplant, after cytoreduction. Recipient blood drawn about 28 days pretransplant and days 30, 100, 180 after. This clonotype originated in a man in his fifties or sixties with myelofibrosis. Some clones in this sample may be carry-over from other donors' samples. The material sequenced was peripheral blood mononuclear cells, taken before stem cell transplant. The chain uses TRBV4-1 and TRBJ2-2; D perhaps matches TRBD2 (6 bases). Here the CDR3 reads CASSQVRGSANTGELFF. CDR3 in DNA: TGCGCCAGCAGCCAAGTTCGGGGGTCTGCGAACACCGGGGAGCTGTTTTTT.